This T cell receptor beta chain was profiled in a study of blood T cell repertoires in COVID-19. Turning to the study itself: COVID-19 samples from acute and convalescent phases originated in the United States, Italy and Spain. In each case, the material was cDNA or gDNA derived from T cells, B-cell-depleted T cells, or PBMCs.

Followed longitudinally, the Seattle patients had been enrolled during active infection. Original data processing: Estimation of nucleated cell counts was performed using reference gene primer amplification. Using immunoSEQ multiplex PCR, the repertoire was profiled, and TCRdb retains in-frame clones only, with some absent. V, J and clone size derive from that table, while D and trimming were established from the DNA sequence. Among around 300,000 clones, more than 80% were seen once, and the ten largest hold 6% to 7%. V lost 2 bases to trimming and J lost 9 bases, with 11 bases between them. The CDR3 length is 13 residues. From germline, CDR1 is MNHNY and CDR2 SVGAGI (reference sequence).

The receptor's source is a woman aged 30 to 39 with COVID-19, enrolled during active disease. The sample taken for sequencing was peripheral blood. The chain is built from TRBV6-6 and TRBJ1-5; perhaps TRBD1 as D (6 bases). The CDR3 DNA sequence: TGTGCCAGCAGTTACGAGGGGGGGAGGCCCCAGCATTTT. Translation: CASSYEGGRPQHF.